This T cell receptor beta chain was captured by sequencing in a study of Graves' ophthalmopathy and Graves' hyperthyroidism. RNA transcripts served as template for amplifying TCR beta CDR3 sequences. RT-PCR in the first round used HTBI primers; a second-round multiplex PCR followed. In TCRdb, the multiplex PCR reads were re-called with MiXCR into one record per CDR3 protein. The sample contains hundreds of thousands of distinct CDR3 sequences, 22% of which appear only once. General study results and limits: Most thyroid clonotypes expanded beyond 0.001 frequency were also found in blood.

Notes on this clonotype: Its antigen is not identified.

CDR1 is KGHSH, CDR2 LQKENI, per germline. V shed 3 bases and J shed 0 bases, with 18 bases lying between them. The CDR3 length is 17 residues. Included hyperthyroidism patients were aged 18 to 65 and newly diagnosed (under 2 months' duration). Other autoimmune diseases, uncontrolled infections, pregnancy and lactation each led to patient exclusion. Reliance was placed on clinical symptoms, serum thyroxine, TRAb, thyroid ultrasound and orbital computed tomography for diagnosis. This rearrangement joins TRBV18 to TRBJ2-7; tentative D call: TRBD1 (6 bases). What was sequenced was peripheral blood. The receptor's source is a woman aged 18 to 35 with stable Graves' hyperthyroidism. Some clones in this sample may be carry-over from other donors' samples. The CDR3 loop is CASSPSRGLKSSYEQYF. In nucleotides, the CDR3 is TGTGCCAGCTCACCTAGCAGGGGTTTAAAGTCCTCCTACGAGCAGTACTTC.